The rows below give T cell receptor beta chains drawn from one sample of a study of shared clonotypes between healthy human individuals. Method: immunoSEQ multiplex PCR; TCRdb's copy keeps in-frame clones and lacks some. The sample consists of around 980,000 clones, about 84% of them appearing once. The sample consisted of memory CD4+ T cells from PBMCs. These receptors were taken from a man between 18 and 35 years old in good health. Some clones in this sample may be carry-over from other donors' samples. The CDR3 runs from the conserved cysteine through the conserved F or W. D genes are given only for firm matches. The size of a clone is reported for some rows only, either as once, few or many, or as a class for expanded clones.

TRBV5-1	14	.	TRBD1	TRBJ2-3	CASSEGAAADTQYF
TRBV7-2	15	.	TRBD2	TRBJ2-3	CASSNSGGDTDTQYF
TRBV7-3	15	.	.	TRBJ2-1	CASSPTRAQGGEQFF
TRBV18	13	.	.	TRBJ2-7	CASSPGPRDIPYF
TRBV19	19	few	TRBD2	TRBJ2-4	CASTPRSLGTSGSLNIQYF
TRBV15	14	.	.	TRBJ2-5	CATSGVTSFATQYF
TRBV11-2	19	many	TRBD2	TRBJ2-1	CASSLGLKISGRNYNEQFF
TRBV29-1	15	.	.	TRBJ2-3	CSVLRALGDTDTQYF
TRBV7-2	16	.	TRBD2	TRBJ2-1	CASSLASGSSYNEQFF
TRBV28	13	few	.	TRBJ1-2	CASSLGQSIGYTF
TRBV2	11	.	TRBD1	TRBJ1-1	CASREGQEAFF
TRBV9	16	.	.	TRBJ2-7	CASSPEPGHFSYEQYF
TRBV18	14	.	.	TRBJ1-2	CASSPFEDSYGYTF
TRBV9	13	.	.	TRBJ2-5	CASSVGRQETQYF
TRBV7-2	14	few	.	TRBJ2-5	CASSPVVNRETQYF
TRBV5-1	17	.	.	TRBJ1-3	CASSSRTGASSGNTIYF
TRBV5-1	14	.	.	TRBJ1-3	CASSLEHSGNTIYF
TRBV28	12	.	.	TRBJ2-7	CASHREGYEQYF
TRBV23-1	15	.	TRBD1	TRBJ2-1	CASSDRGRNGNEQFF
TRBV7-2	19	.	TRBD2	TRBJ2-5	CASSLKSSGRGGPQETQYF
TRBV29-1	10	.	.	TRBJ1-2	CSVVGEGYTF
TRBV4-1	17	.	TRBD1	TRBJ2-1	CASSQGSMTGIKNEQFF